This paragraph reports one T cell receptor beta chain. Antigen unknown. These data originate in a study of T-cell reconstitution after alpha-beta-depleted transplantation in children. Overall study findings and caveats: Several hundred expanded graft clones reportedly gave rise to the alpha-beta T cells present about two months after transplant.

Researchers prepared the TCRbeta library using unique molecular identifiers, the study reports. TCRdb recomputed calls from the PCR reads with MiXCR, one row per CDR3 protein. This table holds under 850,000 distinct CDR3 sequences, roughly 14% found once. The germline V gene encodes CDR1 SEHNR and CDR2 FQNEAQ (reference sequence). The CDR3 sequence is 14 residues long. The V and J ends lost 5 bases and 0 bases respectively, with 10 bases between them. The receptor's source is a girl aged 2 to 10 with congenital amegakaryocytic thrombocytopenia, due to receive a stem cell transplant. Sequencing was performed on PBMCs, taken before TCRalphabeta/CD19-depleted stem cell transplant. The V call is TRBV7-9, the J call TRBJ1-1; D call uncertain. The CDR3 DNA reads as TGTGCCAGCAGCAATCACAGAATGAACACTGAAGCTTTCTTT. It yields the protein CASSNHRMNTEAFF.